Shown below are 31 T cell receptor beta chains from a single sample sequenced in a study of cytomegalovirus exposure and HLA in healthy donors. In the PCR, 60 Vbeta and 13 Jbeta primers were used. The data were produced by immunoSEQ multiplex PCR, yet TCRdb's version contains in-frame clones alone and is incomplete. The profile shows over 150,000 clones, about 74% of them singletons. Sequenced material: PBMCs. Every receptor here comes from a woman aged 40-49 years in good health and CMV-seronegative.

To note about this clone: One junction end disagrees with the germline gene, perhaps due to a read error. This sequence joins TRBV7-7 and TRBJ2-1; TRBD1 might be the D (6 bases). The CDR3 consists of 17 residues. Germline CDR1 and CDR2: SSHAT and FNYEAQ (reference sequence). The chain's CDR3 is CASSLAPPTGPLNEQFF. The CDR3 nucleotides are TGTGCTAGCAGCTTAGCCCCTCCGACAGGACCTCTCAATGAGCAGTTCTTC.

The chain links TRBV6-1 to TRBJ1-2; 7 bases align to TRBD1. CDR1 and CDR2 from the germline V gene are MNHNS and SASEGT. The CDR3 length is 12 residues. V shed 8 bases, J shed 4 bases, and the junction held 4 bases outside the gene matches. In DNA form, the CDR3 reads TGTGCCAGCGTCCGGGACAGCTATGGCTACACCTTC. Protein product: CASVRDSYGYTF.

This chain links TRBV6-1 with TRBJ2-7, with 13 bases aligning to TRBD2. Germline CDR1 MNHNS, CDR2 SASEGT. J was trimmed by 5 bases and V by 4 bases; bases with no gene match: 11. The CDR3 is made up of 17 amino acids. CDR3 amino acids: CASSGPSGLAGTHEQYF. The DNA for the CDR3 is TGTGCCAGCAGTGGCCCCTCGGGACTAGCGGGAACTCACGAGCAGTACTTC.

The J gene is TRBJ2-7, the V gene TRBV10-3; a possible D gene is TRBD2 (6 bases). CDR1 is ENHRY and CDR2 is SYGVKD in the germline V gene. This CDR3 is built from 14 residues. V lost 6 bases to trimming and J lost 7 bases, with 19 bases between them. CDR3 bases: TGTGCCATCAGGGACCCGGGCCTAGCGTGGGAGCAGTACTTC. It translates to CAIRDPGLAWEQYF.

V is TRBV19 and J is TRBJ2-7; 9 nucleotides agree with TRBD1. The CDR3 consists of 14 residues. V lost 5 bases to trimming and J lost 2 bases; unmatched junction nucleotides: 4. Per the germline V gene, CDR1 is LNHDA and CDR2 is SQIVND (reference sequence). DNA for the CDR3: TGTGCCAGTAGTTTGGACAGGGGAACCTACGAGCAGTACTTC. This sequence encodes CASSLDRGTYEQYF. The whole variable domain, filled in from reference TRBV19 and TRBJ2-7, reads DGGITQSPKYLFRKEGQNVTLSCEQNLNHDAMYWYRQDPGQGLRLIYYSQIVNDFQKGDIAEGYSVSREKKESFPLTVTSAQKNPTAFYLCASSLDRGTYEQYFGPGTRLTVT.

The V gene is TRBV28, the J gene TRBJ2-4, with 9 nucleotides matching TRBD2. With 5 bases clipped from V and 1 base from J, the junction kept 18 bases outside the gene matches. Germline CDR1 reads MDHEN; CDR2 reads SYDVKM. This CDR3 is built from 20 residues. In DNA form, the CDR3 reads TGTGCCAGCAGTAACCCGGGACTAGCCGCACTACCTCTGGCCAAAAACATTCAGTACTTC. Translation: CASSNPGLAALPLAKNIQYF.

This clone was counted a single time. The chain recombines TRBV21-1 with TRBJ1-4; TRBD1, as called in the table, went unchecked against the DNA. TRBV21-1 is described as a pseudogene. CDR3 length: 19 residues. The CDR3 region is CASSNRNRGERGTNEKLFF. The CDR3 nucleotides are TGTGCCAGCAGCAACCGTAACCGGGGAGAGAGGGGGACTAATGAAAAACTGTTTTTT.

This chain connects TRBV19 to TRBJ2-7; 9 positions agree with TRBD2. The CDR3 has 16 amino acids. V was pared by 9 bases and J by 3 bases, with 15 bases of the junction left unmatched. Germline loops: CDR1 LNHDA, CDR2 SQIVND (reference sequence). CDR3 bases: TGTGCCAGCAAAACAGTAGCGGGGGCGAACGACTACGAGCAGTACTTC. Translating it yields CASKTVAGANDYEQYF.

The V and J genes are TRBV2 and TRBJ1-5; no clear D. CDR1 SNHLY and CDR2 FYNNEI come from the germline V gene. There are 13 residues in the CDR3. The V gene lost 8 bases and the J gene lost 7 bases, with 15 bases spanning the gap. The CDR3 nucleotides read TGTGCCAGCGGCGGGGAGGCGGGACAGCCCCAGCATTTT. Translating gives CASGGEAGQPQHF.

CDR3 region: CASSQPLAGTTDTQYF. The CDR3 region has the DNA TGCGCCAGCAGCCAACCCCTAGCGGGAACGACAGATACGCAGTATTTT. The chain employs TRBV4-1 and TRBJ2-3, with 9 bases that match TRBD2. This CDR3 comprises 16 residues. Germline CDR1 is MGHRA and CDR2 is YSYEKL. V lost 2 bases to trimming and J lost 3 bases; unmatched junction nucleotides: 6.

This chain joins TRBV30 and TRBJ2-2; tentative D call: TRBD2 (5 bases). The CDR3 has 15 residues. Trimming stripped 3 bases from V and 1 base from J, with 12 bases between. Germline V gene lookup returns CDR1 GTSNPN and CDR2 SVGIG (reference sequence). CDR3 loop: CAWREAVRNTGELFF. In DNA, the CDR3 is TGTGCCTGGAGGGAGGCAGTTAGGAACACCGGGGAGCTGTTTTTT.

The CDR3 coding sequence is TGTGCCAGCAGCCAGGAGGCGCAAGAGACCCAGTACTTC. Residues: CASSQEAQETQYF. The V and J genes are TRBV14 and TRBJ2-5; D perhaps matches TRBD2 (5 bases). The CDR3 totals 13 residues. V gave up 3 bases and J gave up 2 bases, with 7 bases separating them. Germline V CDR1 and CDR2: SGHDN, FVKESK. Together with reference TRBV14 and TRBJ2-5, the CDR3 gives the full variable domain: EAGVTQFPSHSVIEKGQTVTLRCDPISGHDNLYWYRRVMGKEIKFLLHFVKESKQDESGMPNNRFLAERTGGTYSTLKVQPAELEDSGVYFCASSQEAQETQYFGPGTRLLVL.

The chain joins TRBV2 to TRBJ2-1, with D possibly matching TRBD2 (6 bases). Germline V gives CDR1 SNHLY, CDR2 FYNNEI. The CDR3 has 17 residues. V gave up 3 bases and J gave up 3 bases, with 18 bases separating them. CDR3 amino acids: CASSDGVLASLYNEQFF. The DNA of the CDR3 is TGTGCCAGCAGTGACGGGGTCCTAGCGTCCCTCTACAATGAGCAGTTCTTC.

This clone has only a few counts. The chain is built from TRBV14 and TRBJ2-5; perhaps TRBD2 as D (6 bases). Germline CDR1 is SGHDN and CDR2 is FVKESK. The V end was cut by 4 bases, the J end by 5 bases, with 23 bases between. CDR3 size: 17 residues. The CDR3 DNA is TGTGCCAGCAGCCCTCTCCCGGTCCTAGCGTCTCAGGAGACCCAGTACTTC. It translates to CASSPLPVLASQETQYF.

V is TRBV9 and J is TRBJ2-1, with D possibly TRBD1 on 6 matching bases. Trimming cost V 4 bases and J 0 bases, with 23 bases left between them. This CDR3 is built from 19 residues. Germline V gene sequence: CDR1 SGDLS, CDR2 YYNGEE. DNA for the CDR3: TGTGCCAGCAGCTCCCTAAGAGGGACACGCATAGGCTCCTACAATGAGCAGTTCTTC. It translates to CASSSLRGTRIGSYNEQFF. Full variable domain (outside the CDR3, taken from reference TRBV9 and TRBJ2-1): DSGVTQTPKHLITATGQRVTLRCSPRSGDLSVYWYQQSLDQGLQFLIQYYNGEERAKGNILERFSAQQFPDLHSELNLSSLELGDSALYFCASSSLRGTRIGSYNEQFFGPGTRLTVL.

This chain joins TRBV27 and TRBJ2-7; TRBD2 aligns across 9 bases. The J segment lost 7 bases and the V segment lost 6 bases, leaving 10 bases of the junction unmatched. The germline gives CDR1 MNHEY, CDR2 SMNVEV (reference sequence). The CDR3 contains 14 residues. In DNA form, the CDR3 reads TGTGCCAGCAGCATAGTAGCGGGAGATAGGGAGCAGTACTTC. Translated: CASSIVAGDREQYF.

Here the CDR3 DNA reads TGCGCCAGCAGCCAAGACAGGGTTAACTATGGCTACACCTTC. It codes for CASSQDRVNYGYTF. V gene TRBV4-1 combines with J gene TRBJ1-2, with D perhaps matching TRBD1 (5 bases). CDR1 and CDR2 from the germline V gene are MGHRA and YSYEKL. V was trimmed by 0 bases and J by 1 base, leaving 6 bases between them. The length of the CDR3 is 14 residues.

The V and J genes are TRBV27 and TRBJ2-2; D may be TRBD1 (6 bases). Trimming removed 4 bases at V and 2 bases at J, with 11 bases between. CDR1 is MNHEY, CDR2 SMNVEV, per germline (reference sequence). There are 15 residues in the CDR3. The CDR3 loop reads CASSSWGRNTGELFF. The DNA for the CDR3 is TGTGCCAGCAGTTCATGGGGGCGCAACACCGGGGAGCTGTTTTTT.

The chain joins TRBV5-1 to TRBJ1-1; no definite D call. The CDR3 runs to 15 residues. The germline CDR1 and CDR2 sequences are SGHRS and YFSETQ. V lost 4 bases, J lost 4 bases, and 17 bases lay in between. The CDR3 spells CASSPGVLAGTEAFF. CDR3 in DNA: TGCGCCAGCAGCCCTGGGGTACTAGCGGGCACTGAAGCTTTCTTT.

The rearrangement joins TRBV28 to TRBJ1-1, with 8 bases aligning to TRBD1. The germline CDR1 and CDR2 sequences are MDHEN and SYDVKM. The CDR3 contains 16 residues. V lost 5 bases, J lost 1 base, and 9 bases stayed unmatched. As DNA, the CDR3 is TGTGCCAGCAGTCGGAATGGTGGGACAGGGAACACTGAAGCTTTCTTT. Translated: CASSRNGGTGNTEAFF.

The chain recombines TRBV30 with TRBJ1-4; D may be TRBD1 (6 bases). Germline values: CDR1 GTSNPN, CDR2 SVGIG (reference sequence). The germline V and J ends were trimmed by 2 bases and 8 bases, with 9 bases remaining between them. The CDR3 length is 12 residues. CDR3 protein: CAWSLQGEKLFF. CDR3 sequence (DNA): TGTGCCTGGAGTCTCCAGGGGGAAAAACTGTTTTTT.

This clone was seen a handful of times. The genes are TRBV7-9 and TRBJ1-6; D is uncertain. Germline CDR1 and CDR2: SEHNR and FQNEAQ (reference sequence). The CDR3 is 16 residues long. Trimming left V 5 bases short and J 3 bases short, with 14 bases between. As DNA, the CDR3 is TGTGCCAGCAGCCTAAGCCGGGATAGCTATAATTCACCCCTCCACTTT. Its translation is CASSLSRDSYNSPLHF. Based on the CDR3 plus reference TRBV7-9 and TRBJ1-6, the full variable domain is DTGVSQNPRHKITKRGQNVTFRCDPISEHNRLYWYRQTLGQGPEFLTYFQNEAQLEKSRLLSDRFSAERPKGSFSTLEIQRTEQGDSAMYLCASSLSRDSYNSPLHFGNGTRLTVT.

This chain connects TRBV5-1 to TRBJ2-3; 8 nucleotides line up with TRBD1. This CDR3 spans 14 amino acids. Germline V CDR1 and CDR2: SGHRS, YFSETQ. Losses at the gene ends were 4 bases for V and 6 bases for J; bases not matched to a gene: 7. The CDR3 nucleotides are TGCGCCAGCAGCCTCGGACAGGGTGGGGATACGCAGTATTTT. As protein: CASSLGQGGDTQYF.

The chain is built from TRBV5-8 and TRBJ2-7, with D possibly being TRBD2 (6 bases). CDR3 length equals 14 residues. Germline CDR1 SGHTS, CDR2 YDEGEE. V was clipped by 4 bases and J by 4 bases, with 15 bases between them. CDR3 in amino acids: CASSTLYGGYEQYF. DNA of the CDR3: TGTGCCAGCAGCACCCTCTACGGGGGTTACGAGCAGTACTTC.

The gene calls are TRBV7-8 and TRBJ2-1, with 7 positions matching TRBD2. Germline values: CDR1 SGHVS, CDR2 FQNEAQ. This CDR3 has 14 amino acids. Trimming removed 6 bases from V and 7 bases from J; junction bases left unmatched: 9. The chain's CDR3 is CASRRGGSNNEQFF. The CDR3, as DNA: TGTGCCAGCAGGAGGGGCGGGAGTAATAATGAGCAGTTCTTC.

This chain connects TRBV15 to TRBJ1-6; D is undetermined. The V end lost 0 bases, the J end lost 5 bases, and 8 bases lay between the germline ends. Germline V gives CDR1 LNHNV, CDR2 YYDKDF (reference sequence). The CDR3 contains 15 residues. The CDR3 DNA reads as TGTGCCACCAGCAGAGATCCCGGGGATAATTCACCCCTCCACTTT. This gives the protein CATSRDPGDNSPLHF.

As regards this clone: An end of the junction differs from the germline gene, which may be a read error. This chain connects TRBV23-1 to TRBJ2-7; D possibly corresponds to TRBD2 (6 bases). TRBV23-1 falls under the ORF class, with uncertain function. CDR3 length: 13 residues. In DNA form, the CDR3 reads TGCGCCAGCAGTCACTCCACCCCCGAGGACTACTGTTTC. Translated: CASSHSTPEDYCF.

The chain recombines TRBV19 with TRBJ1-5; the D gene is possibly TRBD1 (5 bases). CDR1 is LNHDA, CDR2 SQIVND, per germline (reference sequence). V lost 6 bases to trimming and J lost 4 bases, with 13 bases between them. The CDR3 totals 14 residues. CDR3 residues: CASSGQTGNQPQHF. DNA of the CDR3: TGTGCCAGTAGCGGGCAAACAGGAAATCAGCCCCAGCATTTT.

The CDR3 sequence is CAWGEIAGETQYF. The CDR3 DNA reads TGTGCCTGGGGGGAGATAGCGGGAGAGACCCAGTACTTC. The V gene is TRBV30, the J gene TRBJ2-5, with TRBD2 identical over 7 bases. With V trimmed by 5 bases and J by 4 bases, 7 bases remained unmatched. Germline CDR1 is GTSNPN and CDR2 is SVGIG (reference sequence). The CDR3 runs to 13 residues.

The V and J genes are TRBV10-3 and TRBJ2-2; D is possibly TRBD2 (6 bases). The CDR3 runs to 14 residues. Per germline, CDR1 ENHRY and CDR2 SYGVKD. Trimming pared 10 bases from V and 6 bases from J, leaving 18 bases between. In DNA form, the CDR3 reads TGTGCCAGCAAGCCGGGAGATAGAGCCGGGGAGCTGTTTTTT. This codes for CASKPGDRAGELFF.

The genes are TRBV2 and TRBJ1-4, with D possibly TRBD1 on 5 matching bases. CDR1 is SNHLY, CDR2 FYNNEI, per germline. With 3 bases removed from V and 4 bases from J, the gap between germline ends came to 9 bases. This CDR3 region has 14 residues. The CDR3 DNA reads as TGTGCCAGCAGTGAGGGGCAGGGTAATGAAAAACTGTTTTTT. As protein: CASSEGQGNEKLFF. Together with reference TRBV2 and TRBJ1-4, the CDR3 gives the full variable domain: EPEVTQTPSHQVTQMGQEVILRCVPISNHLYFYWYRQILGQKVEFLVSFYNNEISEKSEIFDDQFSVERPDGSNFTLKIRSTKLEDSAMYFCASSEGQGNEKLFFGSGTQLSVL.